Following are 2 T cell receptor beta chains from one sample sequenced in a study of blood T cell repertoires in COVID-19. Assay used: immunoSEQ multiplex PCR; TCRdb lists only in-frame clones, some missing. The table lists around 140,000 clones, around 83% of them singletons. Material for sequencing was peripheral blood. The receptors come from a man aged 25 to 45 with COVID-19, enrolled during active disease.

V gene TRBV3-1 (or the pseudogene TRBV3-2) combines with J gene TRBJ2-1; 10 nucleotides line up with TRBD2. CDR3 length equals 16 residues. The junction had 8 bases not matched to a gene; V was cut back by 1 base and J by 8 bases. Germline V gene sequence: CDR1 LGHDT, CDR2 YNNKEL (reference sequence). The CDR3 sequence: CASSQGPSGSRDEQFF. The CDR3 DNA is TGTGCCAGCAGCCAAGGCCCTAGCGGGAGTAGAGATGAGCAGTTCTTC.

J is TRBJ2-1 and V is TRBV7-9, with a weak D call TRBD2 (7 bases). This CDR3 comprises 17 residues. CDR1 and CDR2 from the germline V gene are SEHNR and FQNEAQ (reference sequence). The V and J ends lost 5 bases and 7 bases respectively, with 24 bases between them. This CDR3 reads CASSPWGRGTIGNEQFF. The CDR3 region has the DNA TGTGCCAGCAGCCCATGGGGGCGGGGGACCATCGGGAATGAGCAGTTCTTC.